This T cell receptor (beta chain) is drawn from a study of cytomegalovirus exposure and HLA in healthy donors. Study details: A data release that came early held approximately 85 million unique TCRs from HLA-typed donors. Study-level results: Reports indicate that TCR beta sequences accurately predicted the HLA-A and HLA-B alleles of most subjects. Later analysis showed most CMV-associated TCR beta chains appearing HLA-restricted.

Regarding donors, all were healthy bone marrow donors. The CDR3 loop spans 11 amino acids. Germline CDR1 reads SGHVS; CDR2 reads FQNEAQ. Amplification used 60 Vbeta primers and 13 Jbeta primers. Here immunoSEQ multiplex PCR was the method, and the copy in TCRdb shows in-frame clones only, minus some. The sample has about 180,000 clones; over 60% are singletons. As for this clone: What it recognizes is unknown. At one end, the junction sequence differs from germline, possibly due to a read error.

This clonotype was obtained from a man aged 35-49 years in good health and CMV-seronegative. The rearrangement joins TRBV7-8 to TRBJ2-7; a weak D match, TRBD2 (6 bases). Sequenced input: PBMCs. The CDR3 bases are TGTGCCTGCAGCGGGCAGTACGAGCAGTACTTC. Encoded protein: CACSGQYEQYF.